What follows describes a single T cell receptor beta chain. Under the authors' procedure: Amplification of reference gene primers provided the estimated nucleated cell counts. Here immunoSEQ multiplex PCR was the method, and the copy in TCRdb shows in-frame clones only, minus some. V and J calls and clone size are given by that table; D and trimming were obtained from the DNA. The table shows about 260,000 clones, with around 86% occurring only once. Germline V gene data show CDR1 as KGHSH and CDR2 as LQKENI. The CDR3 covers 16 residues. Trimming cost V 3 bases and J 1 base, with 14 bases left between them. The data derive from a study of blood T cell repertoires in COVID-19. Study-wide background: PBMCs, B-cell-depleted T cells, or T cells provided the cDNA or gDNA that made up the material.

The rearrangement links TRBV18 to TRBJ2-3; D unclear. The source is a woman aged 40 to 50 who had recovered from COVID-19. The sequenced sample consisted of peripheral blood. CDR3 residues: CASSPPLGFGTDTQYF. The CDR3 DNA sequence: TGTGCCAGCTCACCCCCCCTCGGGTTCGGCACAGATACGCAGTATTTT.